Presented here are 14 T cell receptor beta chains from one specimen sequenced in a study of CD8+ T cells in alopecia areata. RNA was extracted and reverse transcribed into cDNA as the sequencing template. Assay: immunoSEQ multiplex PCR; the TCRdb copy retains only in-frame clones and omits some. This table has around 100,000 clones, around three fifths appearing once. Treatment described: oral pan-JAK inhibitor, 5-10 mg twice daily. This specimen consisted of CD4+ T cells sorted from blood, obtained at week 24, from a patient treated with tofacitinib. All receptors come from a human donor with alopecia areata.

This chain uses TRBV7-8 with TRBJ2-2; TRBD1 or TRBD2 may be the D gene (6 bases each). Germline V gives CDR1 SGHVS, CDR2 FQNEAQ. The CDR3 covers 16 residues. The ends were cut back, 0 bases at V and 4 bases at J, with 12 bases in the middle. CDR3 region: CASSLAEGVGTGELFF. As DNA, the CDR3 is TGTGCCAGCAGCTTAGCGGAGGGGGTCGGCACCGGGGAGCTGTTTTTT. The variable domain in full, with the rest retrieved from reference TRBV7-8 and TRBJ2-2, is GAGVSQSPRYKVAKRGQDVALRCDPISGHVSLFWYQQALGQGPEFLTYFQNEAQLDKSGLPSDRFFAERPEGSVSTLKIQRTQQEDSAVYLCASSLAEGVGTGELFFGEGSRLTVL.

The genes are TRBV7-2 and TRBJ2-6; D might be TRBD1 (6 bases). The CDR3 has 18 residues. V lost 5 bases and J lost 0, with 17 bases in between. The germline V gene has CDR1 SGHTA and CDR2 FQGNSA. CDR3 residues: CASSRAYLRGSGANVLTF. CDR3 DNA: TGTGCCAGCAGCCGCGCTTACCTCAGGGGCTCTGGGGCCAACGTCCTGACTTTC.

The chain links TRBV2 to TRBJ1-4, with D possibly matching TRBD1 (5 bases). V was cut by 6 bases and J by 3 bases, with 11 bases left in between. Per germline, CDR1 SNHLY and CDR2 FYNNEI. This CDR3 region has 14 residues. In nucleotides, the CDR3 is TGTGCCAGCAGCCCTGGGGCAGCTAATGAAAAACTGTTTTTT. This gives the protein CASSPGAANEKLFF.

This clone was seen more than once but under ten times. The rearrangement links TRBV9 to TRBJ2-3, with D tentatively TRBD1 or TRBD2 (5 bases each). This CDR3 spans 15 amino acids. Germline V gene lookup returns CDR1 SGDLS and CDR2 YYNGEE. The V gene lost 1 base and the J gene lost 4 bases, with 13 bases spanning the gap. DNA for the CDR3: TGTGCCAGCAGCGTAAACGGGGCGGGCGCAGATACGCAGTATTTT. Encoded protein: CASSVNGAGADTQYF. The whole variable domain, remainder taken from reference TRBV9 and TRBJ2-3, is DSGVTQTPKHLITATGQRVTLRCSPRSGDLSVYWYQQSLDQGLQFLIQYYNGEERAKGNILERFSAQQFPDLHSELNLSSLELGDSALYFCASSVNGAGADTQYFGPGTRLTVL.

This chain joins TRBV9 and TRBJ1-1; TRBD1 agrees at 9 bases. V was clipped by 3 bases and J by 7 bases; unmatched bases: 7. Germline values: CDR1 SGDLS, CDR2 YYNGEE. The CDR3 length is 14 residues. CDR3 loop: CASSARTGDGEAFF. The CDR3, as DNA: TGTGCCAGCAGCGCGCGGACAGGGGATGGTGAAGCTTTCTTT.

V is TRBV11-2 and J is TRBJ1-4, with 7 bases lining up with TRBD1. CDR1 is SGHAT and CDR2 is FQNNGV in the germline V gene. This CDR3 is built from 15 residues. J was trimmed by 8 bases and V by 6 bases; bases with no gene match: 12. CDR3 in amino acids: CASSGLRGRREKLFF. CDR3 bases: TGTGCCAGCAGTGGCCTAAGGGGGCGCCGGGAAAAACTGTTTTTT.

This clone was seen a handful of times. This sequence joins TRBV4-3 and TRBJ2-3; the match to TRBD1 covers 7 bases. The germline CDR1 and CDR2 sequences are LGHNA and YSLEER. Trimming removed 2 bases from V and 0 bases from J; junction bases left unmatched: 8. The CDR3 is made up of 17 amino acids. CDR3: CASSQRGQAPSTDTQYF. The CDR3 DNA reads TGCGCCAGCAGCCAAAGAGGACAGGCACCTAGCACAGATACGCAGTATTTT.

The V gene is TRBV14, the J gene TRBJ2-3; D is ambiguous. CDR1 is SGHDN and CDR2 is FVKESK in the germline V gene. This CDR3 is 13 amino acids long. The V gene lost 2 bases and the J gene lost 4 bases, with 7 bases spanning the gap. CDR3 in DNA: TGTGCCAGCAGCCAAAACCTCCCAGATACGCAGTATTTT. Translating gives CASSQNLPDTQYF.

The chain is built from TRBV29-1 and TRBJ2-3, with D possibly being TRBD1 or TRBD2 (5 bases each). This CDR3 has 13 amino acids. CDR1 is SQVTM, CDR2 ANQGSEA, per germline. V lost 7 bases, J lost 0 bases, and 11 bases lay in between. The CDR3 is CSAGTTSTDTQYF. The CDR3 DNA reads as TGCAGCGCCGGGACGACTAGCACAGATACGCAGTATTTT.

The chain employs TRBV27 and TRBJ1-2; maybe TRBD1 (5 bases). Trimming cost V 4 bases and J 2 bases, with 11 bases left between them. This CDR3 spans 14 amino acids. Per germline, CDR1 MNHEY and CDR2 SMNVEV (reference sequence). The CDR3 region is CASSSNGQNYGYTF. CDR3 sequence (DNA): TGTGCCAGCAGTTCGAACGGACAAAACTATGGCTACACCTTC.

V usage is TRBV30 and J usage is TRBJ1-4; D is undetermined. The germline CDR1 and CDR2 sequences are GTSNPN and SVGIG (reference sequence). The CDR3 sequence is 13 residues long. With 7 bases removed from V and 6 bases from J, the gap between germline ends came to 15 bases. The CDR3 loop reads CAFSGRSDEKLFF. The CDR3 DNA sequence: TGTGCCTTTTCGGGTAGGAGCGATGAAAAACTGTTTTTT. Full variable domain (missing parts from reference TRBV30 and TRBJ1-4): SQTIHQWPATLVQPVGSPLSLECTVEGTSNPNLYWYRQAAGRGLQLLFYSVGIGQISSEVPQNLSASRPQDRQFILSSKKLLLSDSGFYLCAFSGRSDEKLFFGSGTQLSVL.

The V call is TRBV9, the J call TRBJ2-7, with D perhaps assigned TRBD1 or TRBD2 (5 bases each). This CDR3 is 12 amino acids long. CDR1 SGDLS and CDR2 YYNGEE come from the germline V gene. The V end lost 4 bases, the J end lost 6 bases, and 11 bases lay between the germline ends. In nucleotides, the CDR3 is TGTGCCAGCAGCCCTGGGGACCTCGAGCAGTACTTC. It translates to CASSPGDLEQYF.

The DNA of the CDR3 is TGTGCCAGCAGCTCCCAGGTCTCTGGGGCCAACGTCCTGACTTTC. Translated: CASSSQVSGANVLTF. The V call is TRBV6-6, the J call TRBJ2-6; D is unclear. V was clipped by 6 bases and J by 0 bases, with 9 bases between them. The CDR3 contains 15 residues. CDR1 and CDR2 (germline): MNHNY, SVGAGI (reference sequence).

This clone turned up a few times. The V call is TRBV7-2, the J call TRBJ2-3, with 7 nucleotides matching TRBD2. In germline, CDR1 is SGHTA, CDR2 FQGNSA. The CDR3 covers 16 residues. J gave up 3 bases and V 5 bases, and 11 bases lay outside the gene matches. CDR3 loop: CASSPAGRGATDTQYF. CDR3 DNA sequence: TGTGCCAGCAGCCCAGCGGGGAGGGGAGCGACAGATACGCAGTATTTT. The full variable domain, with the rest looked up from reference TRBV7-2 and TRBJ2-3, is GAGVSQSPSNKVTEKGKDVELRCDPISGHTALYWYRQSLGQGLEFLIYFQGNSAPDKSGLPSDRFSAERTGGSVSTLTIQRTQQEDSAVYLCASSPAGRGATDTQYFGPGTRLTVL.